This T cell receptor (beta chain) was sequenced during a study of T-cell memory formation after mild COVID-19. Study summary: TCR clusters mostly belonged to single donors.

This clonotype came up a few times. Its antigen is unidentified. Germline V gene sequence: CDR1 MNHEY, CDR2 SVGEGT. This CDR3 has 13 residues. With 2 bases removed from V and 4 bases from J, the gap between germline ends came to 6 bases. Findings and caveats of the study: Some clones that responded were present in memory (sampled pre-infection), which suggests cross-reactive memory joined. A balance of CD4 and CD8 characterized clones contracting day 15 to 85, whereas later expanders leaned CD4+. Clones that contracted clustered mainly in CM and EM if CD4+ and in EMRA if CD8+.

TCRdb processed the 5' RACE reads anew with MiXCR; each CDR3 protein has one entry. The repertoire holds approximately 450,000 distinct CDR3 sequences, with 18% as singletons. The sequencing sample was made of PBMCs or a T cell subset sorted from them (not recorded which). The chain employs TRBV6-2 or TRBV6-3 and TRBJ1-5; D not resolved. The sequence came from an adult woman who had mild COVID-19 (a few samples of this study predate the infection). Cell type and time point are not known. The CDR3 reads CASSYDRNQPQHF. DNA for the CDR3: TGTGCCAGCAGTTACGATCGAAATCAGCCCCAGCATTTT.